These 14 T cell receptor beta chains share one sample of origin, sequenced in a study of T cells in Graves' hyperthyroidism and ophthalmopathy. Researchers took RNA transcripts and amplified the TCR beta CDR3 regions from them. The TCR CDR3 first-round RT-PCR relied on the HTBI primer set. TCRdb processed the multiplex PCR reads anew with MiXCR; each CDR3 protein has one entry. The sample records 550,000 to 850,000 distinct CDR3 sequences, under 20% being singletons. Sequenced sample: blood. These receptors originate from a woman in her forties or fifties with Graves' hyperthyroidism that later progressed to Graves' ophthalmopathy.

This clonotype occurred a few times. J is TRBJ2-7 and V is TRBV5-1; D ambiguous. The V gene's germline CDR1 is SGHRS and CDR2 YFSETQ. The CDR3 has 14 amino acids. Trimming stripped 7 bases from V and 3 bases from J, with 17 bases between. The CDR3 here is CASRPFGERYEQYF. The CDR3 DNA reads as TGCGCCAGCCGACCGTTTGGGGAACGCTACGAGCAGTACTTC.

The chain couples TRBV7-9 to TRBJ1-1, with 10 bases aligning to TRBD1. The trim removed 6 bases at V and 8 bases at J, leaving 12 bases unmatched. CDR1 is SEHNR and CDR2 is FQNEAQ in the germline V gene (reference sequence). CDR3 length equals 15 residues. In DNA form, the CDR3 reads TGTGCCAGCAGAACCGGGACAGGGGTTATCTGGGAAGCTTTCTTT. Encoded protein: CASRTGTGVIWEAFF. The full variable domain, rest sourced from reference TRBV7-9 and TRBJ1-1, is DTGVSQNPRHKITKRGQNVTFRCDPISEHNRLYWYRQTLGQGPEFLTYFQNEAQLEKSRLLSDRFSAERPKGSFSTLEIQRTEQGDSAMYLCASRTGTGVIWEAFFGQGTRLTVV.

The chain is built from TRBV20-1 and TRBJ2-7; 7 positions agree with TRBD2. The germline V gene encodes CDR1 DFQATT and CDR2 SNEGSKA (reference sequence). CDR3 length: 12 residues. Trimming at V came to 8 bases and at J to 1 base, leaving 5 bases not matched to a gene. CDR3 in DNA: TGCAGTCCCAGACTAGCTTCCTACGAGCAGTACTTC. It encodes CSPRLASYEQYF.

The chain couples TRBV20-1 to TRBJ1-1; TRBD1 matches 9 bases. J gave up 4 bases and V 1 base, and 1 base lay outside the gene matches. Germline CDR1 and CDR2: DFQATT and SNEGSKA (reference sequence). The CDR3 runs 13 residues. The CDR3 DNA sequence: TGCAGTGCTAGAGGGACAGGGGCCACTGAAGCTTTCTTT. Its protein is CSARGTGATEAFF.

The rearrangement uses TRBV2 and TRBJ1-1; TRBD1 aligns across 9 bases. The V and J ends lost 4 bases and 3 bases, in that order; junction bases with no gene match: 6. The CDR3 spans 15 residues. Germline CDR1 SNHLY, CDR2 FYNNEI. The CDR3, as DNA: TGTGCCAGCAGTGGGGCCGGGACAGGGTACACTGAAGCTTTCTTT. Encoded protein: CASSGAGTGYTEAFF.

This clonotype was picked up a small number of times. The chain links TRBV6-1 to TRBJ1-2; D is unclear. Trimming took 5 bases from V and 9 from J, leaving 16 bases between them. The CDR3 covers 13 residues. Germline CDR1 reads MNHNS; CDR2 reads SASEGT. CDR3 sequence (DNA): TGTGCCAGCAGTCTGGGCCGAGGGCGCAGCTACACCTTC. Its protein product is CASSLGRGRSYTF.

This chain connects TRBV3-1 to TRBJ2-5; possibly TRBD2 for D (5 bases). Germline-derived CDR1 and CDR2 are LGHDT and YNNKEL (reference sequence). The CDR3 is made up of 18 amino acids. V was trimmed by 2 bases and J by 1 base, leaving 20 bases between them. CDR3 sequence: CASSQLKYSTRVQETQYF. The CDR3 coding sequence is TGTGCCAGCAGCCAACTAAAATATAGTACGAGGGTCCAAGAGACCCAGTACTTC.

Only a few counts were recorded for this clonotype. J is TRBJ1-1 and V is TRBV6-2 or TRBV6-3, with 7 bases fitting TRBD1. Trimming at V came to 1 base and at J to 2 bases, leaving 13 bases not matched to a gene. From germline, CDR1 is MNHEY and CDR2 SVGEGT. The CDR3 spans 18 residues. CDR3 region: CASSYYRTGIPYNTEAFF. The CDR3 bases are TGTGCCAGCAGTTACTATCGGACAGGAATTCCCTATAACACTGAAGCTTTCTTT.

The V call is TRBV7-2, the J call TRBJ2-1; TRBD2 matches 14 bases. This CDR3 has 19 amino acids. Germline-derived CDR1 and CDR2 are SGHTA and FQGNSA. With V trimmed by 5 bases and J by 0 bases, 9 bases remained unmatched. CDR3: CASSTGLAGGWGSYNEQFF. The CDR3 nucleotides are TGTGCCAGCAGCACCGGACTAGCGGGGGGCTGGGGCTCCTACAATGAGCAGTTCTTC.

The rearrangement uses TRBV7-8 and TRBJ1-1; no reliable D call. The V gene's germline CDR1 is SGHVS and CDR2 FQNEAQ. The length of the CDR3 is 11 residues. V shed 5 bases and J shed 7 bases, with 8 bases lying between them. CDR3 in amino acids: CASSARVEAFF. The DNA for the CDR3 is TGTGCCAGCAGCGCGAGGGTTGAAGCTTTCTTT.

Many counts were recorded for this clonotype. This chain joins TRBV20-1 and TRBJ1-1; D remains unclear. The V gene's germline CDR1 is DFQATT and CDR2 SNEGSKA (reference sequence). This CDR3 spans 14 amino acids. Trimming took 3 bases from V and 0 from J, leaving 11 bases between them. The CDR3 protein is CSASGSAMNTEAFF. In DNA, the CDR3 is TGCAGTGCTAGTGGGAGCGCGATGAACACTGAAGCTTTCTTT.

The genes are TRBV11-1 and TRBJ2-2; 9 nucleotides agree with TRBD2. V shed 7 bases and J 7 bases; nucleotides not matched to a gene: 10. This CDR3 contains 15 residues. Germline CDR1 reads SGHAT; CDR2 reads FQDESV (reference sequence). The CDR3 coding sequence is TGTGCCAGCAAACCCCCCGGACTAGCGATCGGGGAGCTGTTTTTT. Its translation: CASKPPGLAIGELFF.

This clonotype has only one observation. The V call is TRBV9, the J call TRBJ1-1, with D maybe TRBD1 (5 bases). V lost 5 bases to trimming and J lost 1 base, with 12 bases between them. The CDR3 extends over 14 amino acids. CDR1 is SGDLS, CDR2 YYNGEE, per germline. CDR3 in DNA: TGTGCCAGCAGGGGGGGGGGGTGGAACACTGAAGCTTTCTTT. Translation gives CASRGGGWNTEAFF. Full variable domain (missing parts from reference TRBV9 and TRBJ1-1): DSGVTQTPKHLITATGQRVTLRCSPRSGDLSVYWYQQSLDQGLQFLIQYYNGEERAKGNILERFSAQQFPDLHSELNLSSLELGDSALYFCASRGGGWNTEAFFGQGTRLTVV.

The V gene is TRBV27, the J gene TRBJ2-5; TRBD1 is a possible D gene (5 bases). CDR1 and CDR2 (germline): MNHEY, SMNVEV (reference sequence). The V end lost 6 bases, the J end lost 1 base, and 12 bases lay between the germline ends. The CDR3 consists of 14 residues. The CDR3 here is CASRSLTVQETQYF. DNA for the CDR3: TGTGCCAGCAGAAGCCTGACAGTCCAAGAGACCCAGTACTTC.